This T cell receptor beta chain was sequenced for a study of blood T cell repertoires in COVID-19. Per the study methods: Estimation of nucleated cell counts was performed using reference gene primer amplification. Profiled with immunoSEQ multiplex PCR; TCRdb holds only in-frame clones, not every one. That table supplies the V and J calls and clone size; D and trimming were determined from the DNA. Of about 330,000 clones listed, about 92% are singletons. This CDR3 has 15 residues. CDR1 SGHAT and CDR2 FQNNGV come from the germline V gene. The germline V and J ends were trimmed by 5 bases and 3 bases, with 17 bases remaining between them.

The genes are TRBV11-2 and TRBJ2-7; TRBD2 might be the D (6 bases). This TCR was recovered from a woman aged 30 to 39 who had recovered from COVID-19. Sequenced material: PBMCs or T cells enriched from blood (not recorded which). The CDR3 coding sequence is TGTGCCAGCAGCCGTCTGGGGGGTGATTTCTACGAGCAGTACTTC. Protein: CASSRLGGDFYEQYF.